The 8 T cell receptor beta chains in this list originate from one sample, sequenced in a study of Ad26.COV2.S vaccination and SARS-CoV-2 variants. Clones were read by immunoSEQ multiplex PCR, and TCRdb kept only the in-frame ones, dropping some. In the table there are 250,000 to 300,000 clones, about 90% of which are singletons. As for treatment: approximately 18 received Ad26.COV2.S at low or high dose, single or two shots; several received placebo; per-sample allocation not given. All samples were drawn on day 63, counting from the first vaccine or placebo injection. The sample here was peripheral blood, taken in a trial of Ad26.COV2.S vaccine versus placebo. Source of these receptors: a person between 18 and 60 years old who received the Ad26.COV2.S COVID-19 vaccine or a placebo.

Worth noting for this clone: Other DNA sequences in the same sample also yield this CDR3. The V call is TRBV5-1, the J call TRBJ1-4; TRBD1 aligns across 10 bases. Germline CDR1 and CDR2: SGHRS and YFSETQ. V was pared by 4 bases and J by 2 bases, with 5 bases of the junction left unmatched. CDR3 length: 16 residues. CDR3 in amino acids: CASSLGTGATNEKLFF. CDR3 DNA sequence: TGCGCCAGCAGCCTCGGGACAGGGGCCACTAATGAAAAACTGTTTTTT.

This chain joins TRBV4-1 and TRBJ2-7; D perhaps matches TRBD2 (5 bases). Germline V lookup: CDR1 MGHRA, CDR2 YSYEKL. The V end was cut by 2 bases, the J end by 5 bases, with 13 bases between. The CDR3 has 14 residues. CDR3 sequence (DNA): TGCGCCAGCAGCCAACCGACTATTTCCCACGAGCAGTACTTC. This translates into CASSQPTISHEQYF.

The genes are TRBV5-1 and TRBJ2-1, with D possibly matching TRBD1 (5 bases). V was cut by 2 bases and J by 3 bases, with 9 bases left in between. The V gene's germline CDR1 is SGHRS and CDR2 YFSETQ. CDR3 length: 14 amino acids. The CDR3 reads CASSFSRVYNEQFF. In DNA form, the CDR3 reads TGCGCCAGCAGCTTCAGCAGGGTCTACAATGAGCAGTTCTTC.

The chain's CDR3 is CASSLRDLEKLFF. CDR3 bases: TGTGCCAGCAGCCTCCGGGATCTTGAAAAACTGTTTTTT. This chain links TRBV7-9 with TRBJ1-4; no reliable D call. V shed 5 bases and J shed 7 bases, with 11 bases lying between them. The CDR3 sequence is 13 residues long. Per the germline V gene, CDR1 is SEHNR and CDR2 is FQNEAQ (reference sequence). The full variable domain, with the rest looked up from reference TRBV7-9 and TRBJ1-4, is DTGVSQNPRHKITKRGQNVTFRCDPISEHNRLYWYRQTLGQGPEFLTYFQNEAQLEKSRLLSDRFSAERPKGSFSTLEIQRTEQGDSAMYLCASSLRDLEKLFFGSGTQLSVL.

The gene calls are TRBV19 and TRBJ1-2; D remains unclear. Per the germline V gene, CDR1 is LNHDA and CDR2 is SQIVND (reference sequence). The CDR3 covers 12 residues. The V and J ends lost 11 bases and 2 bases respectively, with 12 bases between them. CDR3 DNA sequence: TGTGCCTCCACTAACAGAAACTATGGCTACACCTTC. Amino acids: CASTNRNYGYTF. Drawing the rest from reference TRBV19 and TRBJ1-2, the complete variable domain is DGGITQSPKYLFRKEGQNVTLSCEQNLNHDAMYWYRQDPGQGLRLIYYSQIVNDFQKGDIAEGYSVSREKKESFPLTVTSAQKNPTAFYLCASTNRNYGYTFGSGTRLTVV.

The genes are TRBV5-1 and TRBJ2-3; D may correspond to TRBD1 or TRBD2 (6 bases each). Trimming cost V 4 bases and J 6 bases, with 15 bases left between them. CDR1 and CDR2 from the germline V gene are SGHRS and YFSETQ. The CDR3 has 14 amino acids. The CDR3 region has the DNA TGCGCCAGCAGCGTGAGGGGGGAAGCGGATACGCAGTATTTT. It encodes CASSVRGEADTQYF.

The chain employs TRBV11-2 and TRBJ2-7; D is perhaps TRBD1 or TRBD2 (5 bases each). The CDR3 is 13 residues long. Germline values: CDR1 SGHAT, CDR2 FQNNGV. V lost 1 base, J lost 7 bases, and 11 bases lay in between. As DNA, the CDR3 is TGTGCCAGCAGCTTAGGGGACCCTCGGGAGCAGTACTTC. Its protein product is CASSLGDPREQYF. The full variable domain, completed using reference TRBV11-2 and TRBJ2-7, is EAGVAQSPRYKIIEKRQSVAFWCNPISGHATLYWYQQILGQGPKLLIQFQNNGVVDDSQLPKDRFSAERLKGVDSTLKIQPAKLEDSAVYLCASSLGDPREQYFGPGTRLTVT.

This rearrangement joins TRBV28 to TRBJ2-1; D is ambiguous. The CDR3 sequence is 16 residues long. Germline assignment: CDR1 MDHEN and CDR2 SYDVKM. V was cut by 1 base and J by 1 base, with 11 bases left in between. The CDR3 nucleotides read TGTGCCAGCAGTTTATCGGGTGCCCAATCCTACAATGAGCAGTTCTTC. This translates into CASSLSGAQSYNEQFF.